The sequence of this T cell receptor beta chain was determined in a study of CD8+CD57+ T cells in acquired aplastic anemia (dated by TCRdb to the late 2010s). As for the study more broadly: Extracted DNA from sorted CD4+ and CD8+ cells averaged around 3.3 ug, ranging from roughly 0.19 to 27.4 ug. An average of approximately 10 million reads for CD4+ cells and under 13 million reads for CD8+ cells was obtained from healthy donor samples. What the study reported, not specific to this receptor: Although 25 to 30 CD8+ CDR3 sequences were shared by patients and controls, these sequences appeared highly expressed in patients and within the immunodominant clones of patients. Patients and healthy controls showed no significant difference in CD8+ Simpson's diversity (P=0.060).

In the study, sorted CD4+ and CD8+ blood T cells from patients with severe aplastic anemia and from healthy subjects underwent deep sequencing of TCR repertoires. Ficoll-Paque density gradient centrifugation was used to isolate peripheral blood mononuclear cells. Before DNA extraction, CD4+ and CD8+ T cells were sorted with FACS or magnetic beads. The germline V gene yields KGHSH for CDR1 and LQKENI for CDR2. From its cysteine to its phenylalanine, the CDR3 spans 12 amino acids. Only CDR3 DNA remains: 36 bases, in frame from the first base. TCR beta VDJ combination and CDR3 sequence profiling used genomic DNA as the template. An Illumina HiSeq 2000 was the platform used for TCR repertoire sequencing. Concerning the study's data processing: TRBV/TRBJ rearrangement plots, CDR3 size and DJ length profiles, and Simpson's diversity index were used to evaluate the repertoires. The immunodominant clone was defined as the most abundant DNA sequence in deep sequencing data. CDR3 amino acid sequences were checked for sharing across subjects and were also compared against the VDJdb database and published repertoires. TCRdb cleaned the public reads at Q25 with fastp, built clones with MiXCR and kept in-frame beta chains. Each record represents a unique CDR3 protein, reported with the most common genes and DNA among its rows. For this entry, the V and J calls and clone size follow TCRdb and not the study's own pipeline. The sample has about 130,000 distinct CDR3 sequences on record, about half of them singletons. In total, the top ten clones hold 2% to 3% of the sample.

As concerns this clonotype: Its recognized antigen is unknown. Given a much more abundant clone one base away, this may be a read error.

The sequence derives from a human donor in good health, serving as a control. Recombination linked TRBV18 to TRBJ1-1, with no confident D gene call. The sample was sorted CD4+, CD8+, or CD8+CD57+ T cells (not recorded which) from PBMCs. The CDR3 region reads CASPPRDTEAFF. The DNA sequence is given as TGTGCCAGCCCACCGCGGGACACTGAAGCTTTCTTT.